The TCR beta chain under discussion was sequenced for a study of blood T cell repertoires in COVID-19 (dated by TCRdb to the early 2020s). Looking at the study overall: Collaborator samples came from the United States, Italy and Spain and covered acute and convalescent phases of COVID-19. The prospective study material was composed of cDNA or gDNA derived from T cells, B-cell-depleted T cells, or PBMCs. Subjects who had been exposed to COVID-19, were actively infected with it, or had recovered from it provided the deeply sampled blood TCRbeta repertoires that made up the dataset. The repertoires were made available in a free public database intended to serve as a resource for research on the immune response to SARS-CoV-2. The samples were drawn from the first 160 participants of the ongoing ImmuneRACE study and from 1,254 subjects provided by 6 global collaborators. Sample metadata almost always included a de-identified subject ID, COVID-19 status, age in years and sex. HLA class I and class II types, where available, came from metadata supplied by the sample provider rather than from assay-based typing. Here is what the overall study found, with its caveats: The amount of clinical and demographic metadata varied by source and participant and was provided uncurated.

TCRbeta CDR3 regions were amplified from genomic DNA using the immunoSEQ Assay, a bias-controlled multiplex PCR. The paper's processing steps were these. The number of nucleated cells in each sample was estimated by amplification of reference gene primers within the assay. Sequence reads were collapsed and filtered to measure the absolute abundance of every unique TCRbeta CDR3 rearrangement. For each sample, productive Simpson clonality was calculated as the square root of Simpson's diversity index across productive rearrangements. TCRdb took over this immuneACCESS table, retaining in-frame rearrangements with V and J assigned. Such tables are incomplete; in checked studies, under half of the missing clones stem from an unresolved V gene, and the remainder is unexplained. V and J calls plus clone size are reproduced from that table; the DNA served to infer D and trimming. A total of 45,000 to 55,000 clones appear in this sample, 65% to 85% of them only once. The ten most abundant clones make up 1.6% of the sample.

From its cysteine to its phenylalanine, the CDR3 spans 19 amino acids. This entry keeps only the CDR3 DNA: 57 bases, framed from base 1. Collaborating institutions collected whole blood in K2EDTA tubes following their own protocols. For TCRbeta analysis, collaborators shipped samples in one of three forms: frozen whole blood, isolated PBMCs, or DNA extracted from either of those sample types. With regard to this clone: Its recognized antigen is unknown. Within one base of it there is no much larger clone, and no base qualities were kept.

The clonotype comes from a man aged 50 or older with acute or convalescent COVID-19. In this chain, TRBV21-1 is recombined with TRBJ2-3; the D call of TRBD1 is as the table states it, not checked on the DNA. TRBV21-1 is a known pseudogene. Sequencing used peripheral blood. In nucleotides, the sequence is TGTGCCAGCGACACCGAGGGAGGACCGGGACAGGGGGGAACAGATACGCAGTATTTT. Its amino acids are CASDTEGGPGQGGTDTQYF.